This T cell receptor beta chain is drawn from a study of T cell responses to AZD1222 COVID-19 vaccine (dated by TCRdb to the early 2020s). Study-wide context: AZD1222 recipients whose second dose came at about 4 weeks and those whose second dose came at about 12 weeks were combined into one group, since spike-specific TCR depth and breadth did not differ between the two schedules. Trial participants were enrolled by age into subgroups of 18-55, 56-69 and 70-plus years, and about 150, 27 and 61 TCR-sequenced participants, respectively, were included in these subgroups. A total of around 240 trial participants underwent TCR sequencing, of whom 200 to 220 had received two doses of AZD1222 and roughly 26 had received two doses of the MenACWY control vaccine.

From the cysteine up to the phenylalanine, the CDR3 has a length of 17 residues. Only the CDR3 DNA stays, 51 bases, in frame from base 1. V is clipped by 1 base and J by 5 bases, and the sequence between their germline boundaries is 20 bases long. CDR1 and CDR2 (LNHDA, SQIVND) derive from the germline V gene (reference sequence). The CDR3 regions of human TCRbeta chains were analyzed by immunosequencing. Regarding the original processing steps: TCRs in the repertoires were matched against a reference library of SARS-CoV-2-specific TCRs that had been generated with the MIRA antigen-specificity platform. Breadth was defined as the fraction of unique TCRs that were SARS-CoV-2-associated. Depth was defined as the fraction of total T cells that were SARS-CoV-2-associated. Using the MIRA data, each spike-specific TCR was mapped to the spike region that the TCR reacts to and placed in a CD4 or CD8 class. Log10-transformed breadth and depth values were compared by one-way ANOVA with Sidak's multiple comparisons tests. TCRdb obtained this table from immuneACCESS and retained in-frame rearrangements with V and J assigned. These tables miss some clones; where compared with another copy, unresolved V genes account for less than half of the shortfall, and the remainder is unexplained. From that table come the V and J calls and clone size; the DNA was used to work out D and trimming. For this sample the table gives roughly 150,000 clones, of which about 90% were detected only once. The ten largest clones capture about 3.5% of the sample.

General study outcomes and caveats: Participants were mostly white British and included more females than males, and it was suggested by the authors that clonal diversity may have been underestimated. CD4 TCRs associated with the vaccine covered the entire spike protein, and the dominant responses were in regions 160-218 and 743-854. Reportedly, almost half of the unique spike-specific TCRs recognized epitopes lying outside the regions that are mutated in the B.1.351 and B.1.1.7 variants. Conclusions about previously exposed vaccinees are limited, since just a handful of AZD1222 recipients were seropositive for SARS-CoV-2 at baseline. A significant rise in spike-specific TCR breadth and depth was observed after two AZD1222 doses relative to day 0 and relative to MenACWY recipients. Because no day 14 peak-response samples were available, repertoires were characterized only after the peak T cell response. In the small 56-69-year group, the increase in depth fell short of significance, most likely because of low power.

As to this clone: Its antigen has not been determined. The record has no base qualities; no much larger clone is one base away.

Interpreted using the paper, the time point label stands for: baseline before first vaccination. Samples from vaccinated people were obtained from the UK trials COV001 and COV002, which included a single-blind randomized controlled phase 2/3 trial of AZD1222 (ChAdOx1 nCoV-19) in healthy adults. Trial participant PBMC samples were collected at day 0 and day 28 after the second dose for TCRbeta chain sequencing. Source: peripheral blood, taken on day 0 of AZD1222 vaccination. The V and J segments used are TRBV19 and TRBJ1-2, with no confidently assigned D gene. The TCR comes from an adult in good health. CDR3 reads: CASSIAEAGSAVYGYTF. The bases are TGTGCCAGTAGTATAGCGGAGGCGGGCAGCGCGGTATATGGCTACACCTTC.